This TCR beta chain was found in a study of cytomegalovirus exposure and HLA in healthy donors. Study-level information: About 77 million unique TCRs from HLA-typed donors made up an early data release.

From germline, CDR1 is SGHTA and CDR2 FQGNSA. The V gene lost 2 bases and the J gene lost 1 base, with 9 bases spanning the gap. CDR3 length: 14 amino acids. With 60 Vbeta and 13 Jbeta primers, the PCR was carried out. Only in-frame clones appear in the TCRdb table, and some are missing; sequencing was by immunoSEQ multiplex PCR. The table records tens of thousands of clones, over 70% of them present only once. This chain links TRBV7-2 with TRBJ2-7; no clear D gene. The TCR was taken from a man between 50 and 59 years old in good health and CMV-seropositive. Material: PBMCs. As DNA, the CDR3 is TGTGCCAGCAGCTTATCGGCAGGTTCCTACGAGCAGTACTTC. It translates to CASSLSAGSYEQYF.